This TCR beta chain is drawn from a study of shared clonotypes between healthy human individuals. V lost 0 bases to trimming and J lost 0 bases, with 23 bases between them. The germline V gene encodes CDR1 ENHRY and CDR2 SYGVKD. CDR3 length: 20 amino acids. Some clones are missing from TCRdb's copy, which holds only in-frame ones; the method was immunoSEQ multiplex PCR. Altogether some 2,400,000 clones are present, 90% to 97% being singletons, with the ten largest covering about 0.13%. The chain combines TRBV10-3 with TRBJ1-2, with a possible D match to TRBD1 (5 bases). Sequencing was performed on naive CD4+ T cells sorted from blood. The subset denotes: CD45RA+ positively selected. The receptor was isolated from a man aged 18 to 35 in good health. The CDR3 is CAISESIVVDSVYPNYGYTF. CDR3 in DNA: TGTGCCATCAGTGAGTCGATTGTTGTTGACAGCGTTTACCCTAACTATGGCTACACCTTC.